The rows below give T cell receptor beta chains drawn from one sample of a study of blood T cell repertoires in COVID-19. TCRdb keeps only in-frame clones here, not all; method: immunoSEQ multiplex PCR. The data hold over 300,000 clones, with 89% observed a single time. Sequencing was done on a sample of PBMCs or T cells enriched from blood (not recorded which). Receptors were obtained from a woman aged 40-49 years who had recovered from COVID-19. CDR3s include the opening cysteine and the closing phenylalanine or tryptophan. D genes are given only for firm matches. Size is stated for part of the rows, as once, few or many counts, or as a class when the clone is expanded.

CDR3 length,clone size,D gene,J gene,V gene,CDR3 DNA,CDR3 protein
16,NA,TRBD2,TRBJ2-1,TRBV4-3,TGCGCCAGCAGCCCTCCCTATAGCGGGGACTACAATGAGCAGTTCTTC,CASSPPYSGDYNEQFF
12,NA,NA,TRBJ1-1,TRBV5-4,TGTGCCAGCAGTTACATGAACACTGAAGCTTTCTTT,CASSYMNTEAFF
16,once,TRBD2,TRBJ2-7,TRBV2,TGTGCCAGCAGGATGGTTCCAGCGGGAGTATCCTACGAGCAGTACTTC,CASRMVPAGVSYEQYF
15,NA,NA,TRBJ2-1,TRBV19,TGTGCCAGTAGTATATCGGGGGTTATGAACAATGAGCAGTTCTTC,CASSISGVMNNEQFF
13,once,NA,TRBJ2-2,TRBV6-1,TGTGCCAGCAGTGAAGGCAGATCCGGGGAGCTGTTTTTT,CASSEGRSGELFF
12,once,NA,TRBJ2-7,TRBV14,TGTGCCAGCAGCCAAGACGGTTACGAGCAGTACTTC,CASSQDGYEQYF
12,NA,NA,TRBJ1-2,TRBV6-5,TGTGCCAGCGCCCCTAATAACTATGGCTACACCTTC,CASAPNNYGYTF
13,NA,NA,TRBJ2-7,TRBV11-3,TGTGCCAGCAGCTTAGGGGGGCCCGGCGAGCAGTACTTC,CASSLGGPGEQYF
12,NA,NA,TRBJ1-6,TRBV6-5,TGTGCCAGCAGCCAGGGACTTTCACCCCTCCACTTT,CASSQGLSPLHF
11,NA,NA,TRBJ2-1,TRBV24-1,TGTGCCACCAGTGGGGGCCGTGTCCAGTTCTTC,CATSGGRVQFF
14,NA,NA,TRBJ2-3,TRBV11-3,TGTGCCAGCAGCCCCGAGGGGGGCACAGATACGCAGTATTTT,CASSPEGGTDTQYF
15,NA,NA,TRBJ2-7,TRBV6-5,TGTGCCAGCAGTCCCCAACCAACTAGTACCTACGAGCAGTACTTC,CASSPQPTSTYEQYF
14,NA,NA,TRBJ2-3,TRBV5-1,TGCGCCAGCAGCTTGGGGGGACTTCAAGATACGCAGTATTTT,CASSLGGLQDTQYF
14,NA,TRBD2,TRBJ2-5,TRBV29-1,TGCAGCGTCAAGGATAGCGGGAGGAGTGAGACCCAGTACTTC,CSVKDSGRSETQYF
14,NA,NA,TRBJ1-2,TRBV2,TGTGCCAGCAGTGAAGCTTTGGAGAGCTATGGCTACACCTTC,CASSEALESYGYTF
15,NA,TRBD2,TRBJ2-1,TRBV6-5,TGTGCCAGCATTCCACTAGCGGGAGGGGTCAATGAGCAGTTCTTC,CASIPLAGGVNEQFF
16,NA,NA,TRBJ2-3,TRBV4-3,TGCGCCAGCAGCCAAGAGGGAACAGGGAGCGCAGATACGCAGTATTTT,CASSQEGTGSADTQYF
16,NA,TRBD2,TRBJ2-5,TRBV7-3,TGTGCCAGCAGCCCTACCGGGACTAGCGGCCAAGAGACCCAGTACTTC,CASSPTGTSGQETQYF
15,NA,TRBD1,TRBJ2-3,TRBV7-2,TGTGCCAGCAGCCTAAGAGGACAGGTCACAGATACGCAGTATTTT,CASSLRGQVTDTQYF
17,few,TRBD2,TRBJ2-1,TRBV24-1,TGTGCCACCAGAAAGGGATCACTAGCGGTCTCCTACAATGAGCAGTTCTTC,CATRKGSLAVSYNEQFF
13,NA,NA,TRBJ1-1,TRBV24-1,TGTGCCACCAGTGACGCGCCGAACACTGAAGCTTTCTTT,CATSDAPNTEAFF
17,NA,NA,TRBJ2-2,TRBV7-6,TGTGCCAGCAGCTTATTTGCATGGTCGGACTACACCGGGGAGCTGTTTTTT,CASSLFAWSDYTGELFF
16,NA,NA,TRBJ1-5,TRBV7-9,TGTGCCAGCAGCTTAGTCGGGACAACCCTGGATCAGCCCCAGCATTTT,CASSLVGTTLDQPQHF
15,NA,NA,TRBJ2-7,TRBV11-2,TGTGCCAGCAGCCTTATAGCAGGGGCTTCCTACGAGCAGTACTTC,CASSLIAGASYEQYF
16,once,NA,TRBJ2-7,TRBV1,TGCACCAGCAGCCAAGATCCTAGCGGGGGGGCTTACGAGCAGTACTTC,CTSSQDPSGGAYEQYF
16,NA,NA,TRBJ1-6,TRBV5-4,TGTGCCAGCAGCTTGGGCAGTGACAGGCAAAATTCACCCCTCCACTTT,CASSLGSDRQNSPLHF
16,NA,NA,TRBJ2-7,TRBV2,TGTGCCAGCAGTCAAATGGGCAGGGAACTAACCTACGAGCAGTACTTC,CASSQMGRELTYEQYF
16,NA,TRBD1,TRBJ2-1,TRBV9,TGTGCCAGCAGCCCCGGGGACAGGGGGCGCGCGTATGAGCAGTTCTTC,CASSPGDRGRAYEQFF
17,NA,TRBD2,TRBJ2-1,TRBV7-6,TGTGCCAGCAGCTTTCGCTTTGGGGGAGGGCCTGGAGATGAGCAGTTCTTC,CASSFRFGGGPGDEQFF
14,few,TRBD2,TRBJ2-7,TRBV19,TGTGCCAGTAACCCGAGCGGGAGCTCCTACGAGCAGTACTTC,CASNPSGSSYEQYF
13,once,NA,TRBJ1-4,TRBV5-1,TGCGCCAGCAGCTGGGCAGTTGAGGAAAAACTGTTTTTT,CASSWAVEEKLFF
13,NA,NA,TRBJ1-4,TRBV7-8,TGTGCCAGCAGCTCCCGACAGAATGAAAAACTGTTTTTT,CASSSRQNEKLFF
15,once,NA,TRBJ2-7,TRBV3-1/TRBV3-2,TGTGCCAGCAGCCATGTAGCGCCTAGCTCCTACGAGCAGTACTTC,CASSHVAPSSYEQYF
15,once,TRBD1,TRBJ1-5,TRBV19,TGTGCCAGTAGTAAACAGGGGGCTATGGATCAGCCCCAGCATTTT,CASSKQGAMDQPQHF
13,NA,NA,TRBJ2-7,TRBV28,TGTGCCAGCAGTCCCCTAAGGGGATACGAGCAGTACTTC,CASSPLRGYEQYF
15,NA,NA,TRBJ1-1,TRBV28,TGTGCCAGCAGTTTATCTCAGGGGCCGTCCACTGAAGCTTTCTTT,CASSLSQGPSTEAFF
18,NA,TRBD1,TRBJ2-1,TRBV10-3,TGTGCCATCACCAGAAACCCGGGACAGGACCGCTCCTACAATGAGCAGTTCTTC,CAITRNPGQDRSYNEQFF
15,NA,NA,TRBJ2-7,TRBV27,TGTGCCAGCAGTTTCAAGGAAAGGGGGTCCTACGAGCAGTACTTC,CASSFKERGSYEQYF
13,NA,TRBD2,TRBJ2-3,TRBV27,TGTGCCAGCAGTATATACGGGGGGTATACGCAGTATTTT,CASSIYGGYTQYF
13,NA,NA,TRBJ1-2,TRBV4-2,TGTGCCAGCAGCCAAGACCCAGGGAAGGGCTACACCTTC,CASSQDPGKGYTF
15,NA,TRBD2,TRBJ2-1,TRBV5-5,TGTGCCAGCAGCTTGGGAGCGGGGAGCTACAATGAGCAGTTCTTC,CASSLGAGSYNEQFF
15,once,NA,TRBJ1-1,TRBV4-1,TGCGCCAGCAGCCAAGATCGGGGGGCATGGACTGAAGCTTTCTTT,CASSQDRGAWTEAFF
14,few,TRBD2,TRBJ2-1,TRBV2,TGTGCCAGCAGTGAGAGCGGGAGGGCCAGTGAGCAGTTCTTC,CASSESGRASEQFF
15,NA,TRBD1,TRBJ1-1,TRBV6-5,TGTGCCAGCAGTCTGGACAGGGGGCGGGACACTGAAGCTTTCTTT,CASSLDRGRDTEAFF
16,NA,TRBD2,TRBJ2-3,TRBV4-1,TGCGCCAGCAGCCTTAAGACTAGCGGGAGTGCAGATACGCAGTATTTT,CASSLKTSGSADTQYF
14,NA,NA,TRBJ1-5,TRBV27,TGTGCCAGCAGCCTAGGAGGTAGCAATCAGCCCCAGCATTTT,CASSLGGSNQPQHF
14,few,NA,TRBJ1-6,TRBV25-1,TGTGCCAGCAGTGAAGCTCAGTATAATTCACCCCTCCACTTT,CASSEAQYNSPLHF
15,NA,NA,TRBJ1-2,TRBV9,TGTGCCAGCAGCTCAAGCGGGGCCCCAACTCATGGCTACACCTTC,CASSSSGAPTHGYTF